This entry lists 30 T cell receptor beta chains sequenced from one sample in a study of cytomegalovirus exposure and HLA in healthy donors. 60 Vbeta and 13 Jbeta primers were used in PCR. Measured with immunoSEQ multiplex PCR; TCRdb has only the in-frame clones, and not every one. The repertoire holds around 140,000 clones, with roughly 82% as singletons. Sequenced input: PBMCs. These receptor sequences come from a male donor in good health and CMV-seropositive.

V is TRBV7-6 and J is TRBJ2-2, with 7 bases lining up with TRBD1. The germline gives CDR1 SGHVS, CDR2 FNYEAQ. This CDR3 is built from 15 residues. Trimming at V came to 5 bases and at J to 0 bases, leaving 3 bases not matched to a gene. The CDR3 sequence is CASSAGGPNTGELFF. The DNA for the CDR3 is TGTGCCAGCAGCGCAGGGGGACCGAACACCGGGGAGCTGTTTTTT.

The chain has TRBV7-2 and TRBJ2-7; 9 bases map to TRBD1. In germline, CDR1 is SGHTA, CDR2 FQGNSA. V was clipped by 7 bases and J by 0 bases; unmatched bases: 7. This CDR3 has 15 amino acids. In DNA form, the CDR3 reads TGTGCCAGCATCCAACCGGGACAGGGCTCCTACGAGCAGTACTTC. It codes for CASIQPGQGSYEQYF.

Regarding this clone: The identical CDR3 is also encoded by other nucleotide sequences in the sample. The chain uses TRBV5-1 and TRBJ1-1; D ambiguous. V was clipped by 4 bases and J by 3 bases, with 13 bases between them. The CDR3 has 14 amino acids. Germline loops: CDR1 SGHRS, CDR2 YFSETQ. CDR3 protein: CASSPREGDTEAFF. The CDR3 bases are TGCGCCAGCAGCCCCCGGGAAGGAGACACTGAAGCTTTCTTT.

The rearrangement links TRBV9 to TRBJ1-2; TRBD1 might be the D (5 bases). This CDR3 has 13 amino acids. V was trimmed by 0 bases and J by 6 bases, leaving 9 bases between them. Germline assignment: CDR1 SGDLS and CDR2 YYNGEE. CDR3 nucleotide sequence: TGTGCCAGCAGCGTAGCAGGGCGAAATGGCTACACCTTC. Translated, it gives CASSVAGRNGYTF.

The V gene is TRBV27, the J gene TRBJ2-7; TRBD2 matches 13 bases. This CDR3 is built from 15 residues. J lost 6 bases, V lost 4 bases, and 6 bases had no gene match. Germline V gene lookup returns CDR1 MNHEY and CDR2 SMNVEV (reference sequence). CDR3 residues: CASSSRTSGSIEQYF. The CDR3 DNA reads TGTGCCAGCAGTTCCCGGACTAGCGGGAGTATCGAGCAGTACTTC.

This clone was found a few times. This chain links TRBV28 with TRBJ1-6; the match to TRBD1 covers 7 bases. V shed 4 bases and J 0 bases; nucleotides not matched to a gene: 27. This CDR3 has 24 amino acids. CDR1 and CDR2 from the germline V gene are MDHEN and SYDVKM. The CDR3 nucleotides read TGTGCCAGCAGTTCATTATCCCCTCGCAGTAGAGGGGGCCTTTCGAGCTCCTATAATTCACCCCTCCACTTT. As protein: CASSSLSPRSRGGLSSSYNSPLHF.

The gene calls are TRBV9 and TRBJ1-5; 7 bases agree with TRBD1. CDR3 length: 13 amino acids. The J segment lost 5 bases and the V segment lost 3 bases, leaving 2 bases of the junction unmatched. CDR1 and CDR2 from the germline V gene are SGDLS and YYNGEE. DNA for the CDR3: TGTGCCAGCAGCGGGGACAGCTATCAGCCCCAGCATTTT. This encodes CASSGDSYQPQHF.

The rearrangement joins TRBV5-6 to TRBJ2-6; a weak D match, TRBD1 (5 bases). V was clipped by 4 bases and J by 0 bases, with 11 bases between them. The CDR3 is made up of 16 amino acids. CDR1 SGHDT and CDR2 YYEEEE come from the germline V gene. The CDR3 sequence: CASSDTGLSGANVLTF. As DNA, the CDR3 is TGTGCCAGCAGCGACACAGGCCTCTCTGGGGCCAACGTCCTGACTTTC.

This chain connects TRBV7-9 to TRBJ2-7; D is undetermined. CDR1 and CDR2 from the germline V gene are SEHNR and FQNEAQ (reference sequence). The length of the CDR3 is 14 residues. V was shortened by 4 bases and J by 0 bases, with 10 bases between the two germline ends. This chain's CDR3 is CASSSPRFSYEQYF. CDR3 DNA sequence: TGTGCCAGCAGCTCCCCCCGGTTCTCCTACGAGCAGTACTTC.

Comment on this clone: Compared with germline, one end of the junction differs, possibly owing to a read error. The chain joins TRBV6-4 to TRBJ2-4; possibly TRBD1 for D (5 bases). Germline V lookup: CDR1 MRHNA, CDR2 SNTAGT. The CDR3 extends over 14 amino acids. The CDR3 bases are TGTGCCAGCAGTGAAGGGGCAGAACAAAACAGTCAGTACTTC. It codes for CASSEGAEQNSQYF.

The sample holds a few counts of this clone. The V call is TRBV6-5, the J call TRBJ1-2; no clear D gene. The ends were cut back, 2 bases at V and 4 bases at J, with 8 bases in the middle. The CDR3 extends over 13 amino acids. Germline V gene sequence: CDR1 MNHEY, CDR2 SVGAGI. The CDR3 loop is CASSYGSSYGYTF. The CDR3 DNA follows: TGTGCCAGCAGTTACGGCTCTAGCTATGGCTACACCTTC.

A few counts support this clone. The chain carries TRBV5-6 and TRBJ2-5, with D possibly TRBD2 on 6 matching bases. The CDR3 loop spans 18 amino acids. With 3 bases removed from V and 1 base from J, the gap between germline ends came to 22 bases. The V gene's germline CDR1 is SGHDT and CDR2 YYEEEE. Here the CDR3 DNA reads TGTGCCAGCAGCTGGGGGGACCGGATTCTCCATTTCCAAGAGACCCAGTACTTC. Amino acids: CASSWGDRILHFQETQYF.

In DNA, the CDR3 is TGTGCCAGCACCGACAGGGTCCAAGAGACCCAGTACTTC. Translation: CASTDRVQETQYF. V gene TRBV5-4 combines with J gene TRBJ2-5; TRBD1 aligns across 7 bases. The J segment lost 1 base and the V segment lost 6 bases, leaving 3 bases of the junction unmatched. The germline CDR1 and CDR2 sequences are SGHNT and YYREEE (reference sequence). There are 13 residues in the CDR3.

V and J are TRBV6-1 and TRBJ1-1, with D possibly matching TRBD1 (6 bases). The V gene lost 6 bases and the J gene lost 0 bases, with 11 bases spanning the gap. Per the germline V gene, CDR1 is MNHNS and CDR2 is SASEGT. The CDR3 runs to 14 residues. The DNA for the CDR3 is TGTGCCAGCAGCAGGACAGAATTGAACACTGAAGCTTTCTTT. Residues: CASSRTELNTEAFF.

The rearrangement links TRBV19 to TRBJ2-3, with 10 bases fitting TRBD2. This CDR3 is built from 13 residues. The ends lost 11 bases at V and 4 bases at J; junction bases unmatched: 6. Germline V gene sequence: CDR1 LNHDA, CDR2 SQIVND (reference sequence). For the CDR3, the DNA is TGTGCCTCAGAGCGGGGGGGATCAGATACGCAGTATTTT. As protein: CASERGGSDTQYF.

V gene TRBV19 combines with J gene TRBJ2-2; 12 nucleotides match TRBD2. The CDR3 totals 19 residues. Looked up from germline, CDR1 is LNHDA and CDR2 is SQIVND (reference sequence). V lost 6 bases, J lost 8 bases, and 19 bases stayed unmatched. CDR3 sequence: CASSHTPLLAGGPRGELFF. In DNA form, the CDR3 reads TGTGCCAGTAGCCATACTCCTCTTCTAGCGGGAGGGCCTCGGGGGGAGCTGTTTTTT.

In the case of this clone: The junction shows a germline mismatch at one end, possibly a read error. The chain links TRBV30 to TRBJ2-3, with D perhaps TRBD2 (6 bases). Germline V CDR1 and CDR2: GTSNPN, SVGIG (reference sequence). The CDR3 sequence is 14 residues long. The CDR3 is CAWSFTGTLAVNSF. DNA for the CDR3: TGTGCCTGGAGTTTCACCGGGACTTTAGCTGTGAACAGTTTT.

The CDR3 is CAISGRTRVKDTEAFF. CDR3 DNA: TGTGCCATCAGTGGAAGGACGAGGGTTAAGGACACTGAAGCTTTCTTT. The V call is TRBV10-3, the J call TRBJ1-1; D not certain. In germline, CDR1 is ENHRY, CDR2 SYGVKD. V was clipped by 4 bases and J by 3 bases, with 18 bases between them. The length of the CDR3 is 16 residues.

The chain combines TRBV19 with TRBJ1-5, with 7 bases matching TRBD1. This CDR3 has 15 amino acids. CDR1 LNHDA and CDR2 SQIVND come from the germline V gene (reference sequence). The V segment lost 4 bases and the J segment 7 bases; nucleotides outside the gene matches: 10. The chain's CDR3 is CASSKEWAGGQPQHF. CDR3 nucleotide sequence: TGTGCCAGTAGTAAGGAGTGGGCAGGGGGACAGCCCCAGCATTTT.

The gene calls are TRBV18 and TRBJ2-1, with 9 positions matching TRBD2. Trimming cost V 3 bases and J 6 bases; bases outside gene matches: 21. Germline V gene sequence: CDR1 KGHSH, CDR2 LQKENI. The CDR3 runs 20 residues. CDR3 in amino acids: CASSPTFSGSMVVSRNEQFF. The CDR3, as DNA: TGTGCCAGCTCACCGACTTTTAGCGGGAGTATGGTCGTTTCACGCAATGAGCAGTTCTTC.

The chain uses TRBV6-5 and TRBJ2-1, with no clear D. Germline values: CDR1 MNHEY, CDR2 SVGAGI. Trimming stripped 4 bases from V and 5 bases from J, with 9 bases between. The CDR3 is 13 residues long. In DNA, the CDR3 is TGTGCCAGCAGTTCCCGACTGAACAATGAGCAGTTCTTC. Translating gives CASSSRLNNEQFF.

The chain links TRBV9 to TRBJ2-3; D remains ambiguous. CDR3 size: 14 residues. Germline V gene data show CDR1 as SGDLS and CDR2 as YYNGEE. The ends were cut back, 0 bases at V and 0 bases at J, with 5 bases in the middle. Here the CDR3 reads CASSVDPSTDTQYF. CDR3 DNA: TGTGCCAGCAGCGTAGATCCTAGCACAGATACGCAGTATTTT.

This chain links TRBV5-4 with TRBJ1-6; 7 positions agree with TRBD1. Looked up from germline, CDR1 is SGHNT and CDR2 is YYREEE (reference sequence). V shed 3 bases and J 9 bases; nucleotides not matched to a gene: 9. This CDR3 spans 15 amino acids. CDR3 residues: CASSSYGTEPSPLHF. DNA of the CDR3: TGTGCCAGCAGCTCCTACGGGACAGAACCTTCACCCCTCCACTTT.

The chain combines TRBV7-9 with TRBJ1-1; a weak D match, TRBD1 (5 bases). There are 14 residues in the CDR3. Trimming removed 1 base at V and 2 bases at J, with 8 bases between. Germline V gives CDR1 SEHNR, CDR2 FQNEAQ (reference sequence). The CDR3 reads CASSLVQGNTEAFF. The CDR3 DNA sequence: TGTGCCAGCAGCTTAGTTCAGGGAAACACTGAAGCTTTCTTT.

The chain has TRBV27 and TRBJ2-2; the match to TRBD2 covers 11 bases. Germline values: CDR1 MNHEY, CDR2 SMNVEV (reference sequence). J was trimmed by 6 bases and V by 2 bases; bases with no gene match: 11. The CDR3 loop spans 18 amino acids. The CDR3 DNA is TGTGCCAGCAGTTTAAGGAGCCGGTTAGCGGGAGGGGCCGGGGAGCTGTTTTTT. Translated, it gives CASSLRSRLAGGAGELFF.

The CDR3 DNA reads TGTGCCATCAGTGAGCGCAGGGCAACTAATGAAAAACTGTTTTTT. Encoded protein: CAISERRATNEKLFF. This chain uses TRBV10-3 with TRBJ1-4; TRBD1 is a possible D gene (5 bases). CDR1 is ENHRY, CDR2 SYGVKD, per germline. V was pared by 2 bases and J by 0 bases, with 7 bases between. The CDR3 consists of 15 residues.

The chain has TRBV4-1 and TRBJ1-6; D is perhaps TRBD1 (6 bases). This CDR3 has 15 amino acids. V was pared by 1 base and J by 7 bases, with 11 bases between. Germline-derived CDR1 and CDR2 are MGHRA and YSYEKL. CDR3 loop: CASSQGTVGNSPLHF. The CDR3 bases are TGCGCCAGCAGCCAAGGGACAGTTGGAAATTCACCCCTCCACTTT.

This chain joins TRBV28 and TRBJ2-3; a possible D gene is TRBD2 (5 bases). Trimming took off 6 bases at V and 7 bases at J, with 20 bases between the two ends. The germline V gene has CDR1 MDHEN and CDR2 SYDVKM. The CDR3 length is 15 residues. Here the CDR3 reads CASRIGLGQENTQYF. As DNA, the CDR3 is TGTGCCAGCAGGATAGGACTGGGCCAAGAGAATACGCAGTATTTT.

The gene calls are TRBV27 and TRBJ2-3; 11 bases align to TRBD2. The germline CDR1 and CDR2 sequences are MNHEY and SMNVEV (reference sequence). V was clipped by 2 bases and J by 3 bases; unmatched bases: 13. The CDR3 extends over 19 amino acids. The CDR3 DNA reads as TGTGCCAGCAGTTTAGGGCAGGGATTAGCGGGAGGGAAGACAGATACGCAGTATTTT. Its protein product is CASSLGQGLAGGKTDTQYF.

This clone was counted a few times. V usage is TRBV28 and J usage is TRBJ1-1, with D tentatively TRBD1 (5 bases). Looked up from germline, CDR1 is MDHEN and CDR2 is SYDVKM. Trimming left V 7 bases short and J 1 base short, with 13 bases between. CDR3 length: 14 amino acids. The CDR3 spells CASNSDTTNTEAFF. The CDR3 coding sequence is TGTGCCAGCAACTCGGACACGACGAACACTGAAGCTTTCTTT.